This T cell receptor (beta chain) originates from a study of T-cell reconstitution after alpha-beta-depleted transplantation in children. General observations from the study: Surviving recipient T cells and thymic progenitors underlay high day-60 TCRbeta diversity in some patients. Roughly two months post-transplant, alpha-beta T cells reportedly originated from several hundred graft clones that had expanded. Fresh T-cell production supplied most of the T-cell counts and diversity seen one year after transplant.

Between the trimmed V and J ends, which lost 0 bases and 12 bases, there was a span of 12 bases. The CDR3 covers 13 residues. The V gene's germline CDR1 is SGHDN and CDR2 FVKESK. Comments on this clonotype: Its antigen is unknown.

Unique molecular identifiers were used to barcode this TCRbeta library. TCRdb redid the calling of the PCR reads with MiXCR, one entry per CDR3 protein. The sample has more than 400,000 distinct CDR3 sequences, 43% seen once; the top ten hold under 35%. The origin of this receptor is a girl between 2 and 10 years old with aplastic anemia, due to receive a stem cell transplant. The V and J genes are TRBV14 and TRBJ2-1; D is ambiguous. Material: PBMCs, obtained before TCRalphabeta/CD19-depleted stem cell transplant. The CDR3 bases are TGTGCCAGCAGCCAAGATGGGCGGATGAGGCAGTTCTTC. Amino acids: CASSQDGRMRQFF.